A selection of T cell receptor beta chains follows, all from one sample in a study of cytomegalovirus exposure and HLA in healthy donors. Libraries were prepared by immunoSEQ multiplex PCR; TCRdb keeps only in-frame clonotypes and omits some of them. The table has roughly 110,000 clones, around 61% seen once. The source material was PBMCs. Every receptor here comes from a woman in her thirties in good health and CMV-seronegative. The CDR3 runs from the conserved cysteine through the conserved F or W.

v_call	j_call	cdr3_aa
TRBV27	TRBJ1-6	CASGRDRENSPLHF
TRBV10-2	TRBJ1-6	CASSEGQGVHSPLHF
TRBV5-6	TRBJ2-3	CASSFTDSGDWSTDTQYF
TRBV27	TRBJ1-2	CASSPSTGEFNYGYTF
TRBV5-6	TRBJ1-2	CASSLDRGRGYTF
TRBV7-2	TRBJ2-1	CASSYRAGSSGRTNEQFF
TRBV11-3	TRBJ2-2	CASSLWTSGNTGELFF
TRBV25-1	TRBJ2-3	CASLADTQYF
TRBV6-1	TRBJ1-4	CASRTRGTNEKLFF
TRBV5-1	TRBJ1-1	CASTRQGADTEAFF
TRBV9	TRBJ1-1	CASSLQGHTEAFF
TRBV7-8	TRBJ2-4	CASSAQGIAKNIQYF
TRBV10-3	TRBJ2-1	CAISVALLSGGGNEQFF
TRBV5-1	TRBJ2-7	CASSSGTGTTTYEQYF
TRBV4-3	TRBJ2-2	CASSQDLFVTPTGELFF
TRBV28	TRBJ1-5	CASSLIVDSFNQPQHF